This T cell receptor (beta chain) emerged from a study of T cells in Graves' hyperthyroidism and ophthalmopathy. Remarks on this clonotype: No antigen is known for it.

Uncontrolled infection, other autoimmune disease, pregnancy or lactation led to exclusion. Clinical symptoms, serum thyroxine and TRAb, thyroid ultrasound and orbital computed tomography were used for the diagnoses. The CDR3 sequence is 14 residues long. Trimming removed 4 bases at V and 0 bases at J, with 7 bases between. Germline CDR1 reads SGHRS; CDR2 reads YFSETQ. Findings and caveats of the study: Blood held most thyroid clonotypes expanded above 0.001 frequency. Ophthalmopathy was identified by the model a median about six months ahead of onset.

Amplification targeted TCR beta CDR3 regions from RNA transcripts. HTBI primers were used for first-round RT-PCR of the TCR CDR3. TCRdb reprocessed the multiplex PCR reads via MiXCR and lists one record per CDR3 protein. Altogether around 420,000 distinct CDR3 sequences are present, 15% to 18% being singletons, with the ten largest covering 13% to 15%. The origin of this receptor is a woman younger than 30 with Graves' hyperthyroidism. Sequencing was carried out using blood. The rearrangement links TRBV5-1 to TRBJ1-4, with unresolved D. In nucleotides, the CDR3 is TGCGCCAGCAGCCGATACGCAACTAATGAAAAACTGTTTTTT. Translation gives CASSRYATNEKLFF.